This T cell receptor (beta chain) appears in the sequencing data of a study of T cells in Graves' hyperthyroidism and ophthalmopathy. Study-level findings and limits: A 13 V-J signature model discriminated ophthalmopathy versus stable hyperthyroidism.

This clonotype was seen repeatedly, ten times or more. Its antigen remains unidentified. Amplification targeted TCR beta CDR3 regions from RNA transcripts. First-round RT-PCR of the TCR CDR3 relied on the HTBI primer set. TCRdb analysed the multiplex PCR reads with MiXCR anew, one entry per CDR3 protein. The sample gives more than 350,000 distinct CDR3 sequences, roughly 15% of which show up once; around 20% is in the top ten. Germline V CDR1 and CDR2: SNHLY, FYNNEI. The V end was cut by 4 bases, the J end by 2 bases, with 10 bases between. There are 14 residues in the CDR3. Ophthalmopathy patients showed a Clinical Activity Score of at least 3, NOSPECS grade of at least 4 and duration under 3 months.

Sequencing was carried out using blood. The V gene is TRBV2, the J gene TRBJ2-3; tentatively, D is TRBD1 or TRBD2 (5 bases each). This clonotype was sampled from a woman in her 30s with Graves' ophthalmopathy. The CDR3 bases are TGTGCCAGCAGTGGAGGGGTGATCACAGATACGCAGTATTTT. Residues: CASSGGVITDTQYF.